Listed here are 9 T cell receptor beta chains from one sample, sequenced in a study of T cell repertoires in cytomegalovirus infection. In TCRdb, the reads were re-called with MiXCR into one record per CDR3 protein. The sample has about 130,000 distinct CDR3 sequences, roughly 9% seen once. The source material was PBMCs. These receptors were obtained from a human donor in good health (CMV status not recorded). Some clones in this sample may be carry-over from other donors' samples.

This clonotype was counted a few times. The chain combines TRBV4-1 with TRBJ1-1; 7 bases line up with TRBD1. The CDR3 has 15 amino acids. V lost 2 bases, J lost 4 bases, and 7 bases stayed unmatched. CDR1 and CDR2 (germline): MGHRA, YSYEKL. The CDR3 region has the DNA TGCGCCAGCAGCCAAACGACAGGGTTGGTCACTGAAGCTTTCTTT. Residues: CASSQTTGLVTEAFF.

This clonotype was found many times. V and J are TRBV5-4 and TRBJ2-7; 7 bases match TRBD1. The germline gives CDR1 SGHNT, CDR2 YYREEE (reference sequence). This CDR3 spans 14 amino acids. The J segment lost 5 bases and the V segment lost 0 bases, leaving 5 bases of the junction unmatched. CDR3 amino acids: CASSLGRGSHEQYF. The CDR3 region has the DNA TGTGCCAGCAGCTTGGGCAGGGGGTCGCACGAGCAGTACTTC.

In this sample, this clonotype turned up a few times. V usage is TRBV10-3 and J usage is TRBJ2-1, with D possibly TRBD1 on 6 matching bases. Germline CDR1 reads ENHRY; CDR2 reads SYGVKD. V lost 6 bases to trimming and J lost 4 bases, with 10 bases between them. CDR3 size: 13 residues. This CDR3 is CAISGQQYNEQFF. DNA of the CDR3: TGTGCCATCAGCGGACAGCAATACAATGAGCAGTTCTTC.

The CDR3 sequence is CASSGLAGINNEQFF. DNA of the CDR3: TGTGCCAGTAGTGGACTAGCGGGGATCAACAATGAGCAGTTCTTC. The chain has TRBV19 and TRBJ2-1, with 12 bases identical to TRBD2. V lost 5 bases, J lost 5 bases, and 4 bases stayed unmatched. The CDR3 covers 15 residues. The germline V gene has CDR1 LNHDA and CDR2 SQIVND (reference sequence). The full variable domain, in which reference TRBV19 and TRBJ2-1 provide the parts outside the CDR3, is DGGITQSPKYLFRKEGQNVTLSCEQNLNHDAMYWYRQDPGQGLRLIYYSQIVNDFQKGDIAEGYSVSREKKESFPLTVTSAQKNPTAFYLCASSGLAGINNEQFFGPGTRLTVL.

This clonotype has ten or more counts. The V call is TRBV28, the J call TRBJ1-1; 12 bases align to TRBD1. Per the germline V gene, CDR1 is MDHEN and CDR2 is SYDVKM. This CDR3 is 15 amino acids long. V gave up 3 bases and J gave up 5 bases; unmatched junction bases: 4. CDR3 protein: CASSFGTGGLTEAFF. The CDR3 bases are TGTGCCAGCAGTTTCGGGACAGGGGGCCTTACTGAAGCTTTCTTT.

This clonotype was counted many times. This chain links TRBV2 with TRBJ1-1; the D is unclear. Trimming removed 6 bases at V and 2 bases at J, with 13 bases between. Germline V lookup: CDR1 SNHLY, CDR2 FYNNEI. The length of the CDR3 is 14 residues. CDR3 amino acids: CASSILNPNTEAFF. The CDR3 DNA reads TGTGCCAGCAGCATCCTCAACCCCAACACTGAAGCTTTCTTT.

This clonotype has more than one count but fewer than ten. J is TRBJ1-5 and V is TRBV19; 7 positions agree with TRBD1. The germline V gene encodes CDR1 LNHDA and CDR2 SQIVND (reference sequence). J lost 7 bases, V lost 3 bases, and 9 bases had no gene match. CDR3 length: 15 residues. CDR3 nucleotide sequence: TGTGCCAGTAGTATCCAGACAGGGACGGGACAGCCCCAGCATTTT. Amino acids: CASSIQTGTGQPQHF.

There are many counts of this clonotype. The chain recombines TRBV20-1 with TRBJ1-1; 11 bases are shared with TRBD1. J was trimmed by 11 bases and V by 5 bases; bases with no gene match: 10. The CDR3 consists of 13 residues. Germline-derived CDR1 and CDR2 are DFQATT and SNEGSKA (reference sequence). The CDR3 coding sequence is TGCAGTGCTGGGGGACAGGGGGTGTTGGGGGCTTTCTTT. It codes for CSAGGQGVLGAFF.

Ten or more counts support this clonotype. The CDR3 DNA is TGCGCCAGCAGCCCCAGAGCGGGGGCCCCCGCGGACGAGCAGTACTTC. This sequence encodes CASSPRAGAPADEQYF. The gene calls are TRBV4-1 and TRBJ2-7; TRBD2 matches 8 bases. Trimming cost V 4 bases and J 5 bases; bases outside gene matches: 13. Germline loops: CDR1 MGHRA, CDR2 YSYEKL. The CDR3 has 16 amino acids.